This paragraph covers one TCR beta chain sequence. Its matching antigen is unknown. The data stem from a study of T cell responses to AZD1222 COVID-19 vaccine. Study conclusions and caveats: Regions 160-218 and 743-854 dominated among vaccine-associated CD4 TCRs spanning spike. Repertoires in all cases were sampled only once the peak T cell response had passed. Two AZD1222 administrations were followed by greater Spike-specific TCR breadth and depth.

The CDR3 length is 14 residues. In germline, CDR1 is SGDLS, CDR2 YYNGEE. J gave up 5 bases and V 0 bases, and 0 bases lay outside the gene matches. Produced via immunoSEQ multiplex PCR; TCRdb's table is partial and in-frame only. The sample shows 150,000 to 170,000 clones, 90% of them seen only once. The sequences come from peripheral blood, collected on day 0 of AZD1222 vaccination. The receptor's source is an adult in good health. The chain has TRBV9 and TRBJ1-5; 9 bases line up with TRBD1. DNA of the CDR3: TGTGCCAGCAGCGTAGGACAGGGGGATCAGCCCCAGCATTTT. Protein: CASSVGQGDQPQHF.